This T cell receptor (beta chain) was identified in a study of CD8 T cells in Susac syndrome (dated by TCRdb to 2018 to 2020). Regarding the complete study: The study used repertoire sequencing to test whether antigen drove CD8+ T cell activation and differentiation in Susac syndrome. The study compared CD8+ T cell repertoire clonality among eleven to twelve healthy donors, 14 Susac syndrome patients and around 16 multiple sclerosis patients. What the authors observed across the whole study: The number of individuals in the TCR sequencing and HLA analysis was recognized as being relatively small.

The V end gives up 1 base and the J end 3 bases, leaving 5 bases in the junction not matched to a gene. The germline V gene (reference sequence) yields DFQATT for CDR1 and SNEGSKA for CDR2. The CDR3 starts with the cysteine, ends with the phenylalanine, and has 14 residues. Of all the DNA, just the CDR3 is kept, 42 bases in frame from base 1. High-throughput TCR beta sequencing profiled peripheral blood CD8+ and CD4+ T cells from healthy donors, Susac syndrome patients and multiple sclerosis patients. The multiple sclerosis controls were treatment-naive patients who had stable or active relapsing-remitting disease and met the revised McDonald criteria. CD8+ TEMRA cells were enriched by FACS, while bulk CD8+ and CD4+ T cells were purified by magnetic negative isolation. Blood was collected in EDTA tubes and processed within 24 hours, with PBMCs isolated through density gradient centrifugation. PBMCs intended for TCR sequencing were frozen in liquid nitrogen and were later thawed in a 37 degrees C water bath. The sorted or isolated CD4+, CD8+ and CD8+ TEMRA cells had a purity of 90% or higher.

RNA was extracted using the RNeasy kit, and about 0.45 to 1 ug of the RNA was reverse transcribed with random hexamers. The immunoSEQ multiplex PCR assay, which covers 54 Vbeta and 13 Jbeta segments, was used to amplify TCR beta CDR3 regions. PCR amplification bias was corrected by using a synthetic template baseline for primer optimization and computational correction. As for the original processing: Only productive sequences were kept, with reads annotated to V, D and J genes according to IMGT and analyzed in immunoSEQ Analyzer. Clonality was calculated as one minus the Shannon entropy normalized by log2 of the number of productive unique sequences. Public and private clones were assessed among the 100 most prevalent clones of each patient and control. A clone was defined as Susac-specific if it was absent from the healthy and MS cohorts, from over a thousand published viral clones and from other ImmuneACCESS disease sequences. TCRdb cleaned the public reads at Q25 with fastp, built clones with MiXCR and kept in-frame beta chains. CDR3 protein sequences are deduplicated, and each keeps its most common genes and DNA. TCRdb, not the original authors, processed these V and J calls. Counted in this sample were approximately 220,000 distinct CDR3 sequences; about 94% of them appeared once. The ten largest clones take up 0.1% to 0.15% of the sample.

About this clonotype: It has no known antigen specificity. No per-base quality is available; no much larger clone lies one base away.

This clonotype originated in a human donor with multiple sclerosis. This chain joins TRBV20-1 to TRBJ2-7, with 8 bases in between that match TRBD1. Sequencing was performed on CD8+ T cells from PBMCs. CDR3 sequence: CSARVGTGDYEQYF. Read as DNA, the sequence is TGCAGTGCTAGAGTCGGGACAGGAGACTACGAGCAGTACTTC.